The subject of this entry is one T cell receptor beta chain. These data belong to a study of blood T cell repertoires in COVID-19. Background on the study: Sites across the United States, Italy and Spain contributed samples from acute and convalescent COVID-19. T cells, B-cell-depleted T cells, or PBMCs provided the cDNA or gDNA that served as material.

V was clipped by 4 bases and J by 0 bases, with 12 bases between them. The CDR3 loop spans 15 amino acids. Germline CDR1 and CDR2: MNHEY and SVGEGT. In the authors' workflow: Estimates of nucleated cell counts were drawn from the amplification of reference gene primers. Produced via immunoSEQ multiplex PCR; TCRdb's table is partial and in-frame only. That table furnishes V, J and clone size, whereas the DNA furnished D and trimming. The sample carries 250,000 or so clones, around 88% recorded once. The V gene is TRBV6-2 or TRBV6-3, the J gene TRBJ2-5; D is unresolved. The sequenced sample consisted of peripheral blood. The receptor was derived from an elderly man with acute or convalescent COVID-19. CDR3 coding DNA: TGTGCCAGCAGTTTGACTGGAACGTACCAAGAGACCCAGTACTTC. It translates to CASSLTGTYQETQYF.